The rows below give T cell receptor beta chains drawn from one sample of a study of T cell repertoires in cytomegalovirus infection. MiXCR, run by TCRdb on the reads, gives a single entry per CDR3 protein. The data show around 430,000 distinct CDR3 sequences, about 39% seen once. For these receptors, no antigen is known. Source: cultured PBMCs, taken from culture after CMV antigen stimulation. The origin of the receptors is a human donor in good health (CMV status not recorded). Some clones in this sample may be carry-over from other donors' samples. Both conserved end residues are part of each CDR3. D genes are given only for firm matches. Not all rows give a size; the values are once, few, many and, for expanded clones, a class.

clone_size	v_call	d_call	j_call	cdr3_nt	cdr3_aa
-	TRBV5-1	-	TRBJ1-2	TGCGCCAGCAGATTGGGACTTAACTATGGCTACACCTTC	CASRLGLNYGYTF
-	TRBV20-1	TRBD2	TRBJ2-1	TGCAGTGCTGGAGTTAGCGGGAGTGAGTTCAATGAGCAGTTCTTC	CSAGVSGSEFNEQFF
-	TRBV6-1	-	TRBJ2-5	TGTGCCAGCAGGACTAACAGGGCCAAAGAGACCCAGTACTTC	CASRTNRAKETQYF
few	TRBV7-2	-	TRBJ2-5	TGTGCCAGCAGCCCAATCGGACAGTCGACCGAGACCCAGTACTTC	CASSPIGQSTETQYF
-	TRBV6-2/TRBV6-3	-	TRBJ1-4	TGTGCCAGCAGTCCCGGGGATGAGGAAAAACTGTTTTTT	CASSPGDEEKLFF
-	TRBV6-2/TRBV6-3	-	TRBJ2-1	TGTGCCAGCAGGGAGGGGCTAAGTGCGCGCAATGAGCAGTTCTTC	CASREGLSARNEQFF
-	TRBV11-2	TRBD2	TRBJ2-7	TGTGCCAGCAGCTTAGGGACTAGATCTTTCTACGAGCAGTACTTC	CASSLGTRSFYEQYF
-	TRBV29-1	-	TRBJ1-1	TGCAGCGTTGAGCGGGACCGGAACACTGAAGCTTTCTTT	CSVERDRNTEAFF
-	TRBV24-1	-	TRBJ1-1	TGTGCCACCACGTTGCGTCCGGTGAACACTGAAGCTTTCTTT	CATTLRPVNTEAFF
-	TRBV12-3/TRBV12-4	-	TRBJ1-1	TGTGCCAGCAGTTTAGCAGGGCAGGAGACTGAAGCTTTCTTT	CASSLAGQETEAFF
-	TRBV12-3/TRBV12-4	-	TRBJ2-7	TGTGCCAGCAGTTCGACGGGACTTTCCTACGAGCAGTACTTC	CASSSTGLSYEQYF
-	TRBV7-9	TRBD2	TRBJ2-1	TGTGCCAGCAGCAAAGTAAGGTCTAGCGGGTACAATGAGCAGTTCTTC	CASSKVRSSGYNEQFF
-	TRBV7-2	-	TRBJ2-3	TGTGCCAGCAGCCGGGACATTTACACAGATACGCAGTATTTT	CASSRDIYTDTQYF
many	TRBV7-2	TRBD2	TRBJ2-2	TGTGCCAGCAGCTTAGCGCGGGGGACCGGGGAGCTGTTTTTT	CASSLARGTGELFF
-	TRBV12-3/TRBV12-4	-	TRBJ1-5	TGTGCCAGCAGGGGACAAACTAGCAATCAGCCCCAGCATTTT	CASRGQTSNQPQHF
-	TRBV7-9	-	TRBJ1-4	TGTGCCAGCAGCTTAGCCCCAGTAGGGACGGATAATGAAAAACTGTTTTTT	CASSLAPVGTDNEKLFF
-	TRBV7-9	-	TRBJ2-2	TGTGCCAGCAGCCCGGGCAACGCGAACACCGGGGAGCTGTTTTTT	CASSPGNANTGELFF
few	TRBV7-2	-	TRBJ2-7	TGTGCCAGCACCGGAAGCTACGAGCAGTACTTC	CASTGSYEQYF
-	TRBV29-1	TRBD1	TRBJ2-7	TGCAGCGTTACAACCGGGACAGGGGATTACGAGCAGTACTTC	CSVTTGTGDYEQYF
few	TRBV7-6	TRBD2	TRBJ2-3	TGTGCCAGCAGCAACGGCGGGCGGGAGGGGAGCACAGATACGCAGTATTTT	CASSNGGREGSTDTQYF
-	TRBV7-9	TRBD1	TRBJ2-1	TGTGCCAGCAGCTTCTTAAACAGGGGGGTCATTGAGCAGTTCTTC	CASSFLNRGVIEQFF
-	TRBV28	-	TRBJ2-3	TGTGCCAGCAGTTTTTTTGTCTCGTACACAGATACGCAGTATTTT	CASSFFVSYTDTQYF
-	TRBV10-3	-	TRBJ1-3	TGTGCCATCAGTGAGACTTTACAAGTCGGAGCTGGAAACACCATATATTTT	CAISETLQVGAGNTIYF
few	TRBV7-2	-	TRBJ2-1	TGTGCCAGCAGCTTTGCTCGGGGTAATGAGCAGTTCTTC	CASSFARGNEQFF
-	TRBV7-6	TRBD2	TRBJ2-7	TGTGCCAGCAGTCCCGGACTAGCGGGAGCCTACGAGCAGTACTTC	CASSPGLAGAYEQYF
once	TRBV4-3	TRBD2	TRBJ2-1	TGCGCCAGCAGCCATTCCGGGACTAGCGGCAATGAGCAGTTCTTC	CASSHSGTSGNEQFF
-	TRBV3-1	-	TRBJ2-7	TGTGCCAGCAGCCCCCAGAAATCCCCCGAGCAGTACTTC	CASSPQKSPEQYF
-	TRBV25-1	-	TRBJ2-3	TGTGCCAGCAGTGAATATGAGGGGGGGCCACAGTATTTT	CASSEYEGGPQYF
-	TRBV6-2/TRBV6-3	-	TRBJ2-7	TGTGCCAGCAGCGGGACCTACAGCCTCTACGAGCAGTACTTC	CASSGTYSLYEQYF
few	TRBV7-2	TRBD2	TRBJ2-1	TGTGCCAGCAGCTTAGTAGCTAGCGGGCGATACAATGAGCAGTTCTTC	CASSLVASGRYNEQFF
-	TRBV6-5	TRBD2	TRBJ2-1	TGTGCCAGCAGTTACTCGGTCGGACTAGTCTACAATGAGCAGTTCTTC	CASSYSVGLVYNEQFF
-	TRBV11-2	-	TRBJ2-1	TGTGCCAGCAGCCACCTGGGAAATGAGCAGTTCTTC	CASSHLGNEQFF
few	TRBV6-1	-	TRBJ1-6	TGTGCCAGCAGTTCCGAACCACAAGGGGCATATAATTCACCCCTCCACTTT	CASSSEPQGAYNSPLHF
few	TRBV6-5	-	TRBJ2-1	TGTGCCAGCACCCGGGAAGGATGGAATGAGCAGTTCTTC	CASTREGWNEQFF
-	TRBV6-1	TRBD1	TRBJ1-1	TGTGCCAGCAGTTGGACAGGGGCGGGCACTGAAGCTTTCTTT	CASSWTGAGTEAFF
-	TRBV5-1	-	TRBJ1-2	TGCGCCAGCAGCCCCATGGCAGGGGAGGGCTACACCTTC	CASSPMAGEGYTF
few	TRBV7-2	-	TRBJ1-6	TGTGCCAGCAGCCAATTGACGACGGGAGCATTTTCACCCCTCCACTTT	CASSQLTTGAFSPLHF
few	TRBV7-8	-	TRBJ2-1	TGTGCCAGCAGGTCCTGGGCCCTGGAGGAGAATGAGCAGTTCTTC	CASRSWALEENEQFF
-	TRBV2	-	TRBJ1-2	TGTGCCAGCTGGGCACGGCAGAACTATGGCTACACCTTC	CASWARQNYGYTF
few	TRBV7-6	-	TRBJ2-7	TGTGCCAGCAGCTTAAATTCGCTAGCGAGCTTTTACGAGCAGTACTTC	CASSLNSLASFYEQYF
many	TRBV7-2	TRBD1	TRBJ2-1	TGTGCCAGCAGTCGAGAGGGGACAGGGGCCTACAATGAGCAGTTCTTC	CASSREGTGAYNEQFF
-	TRBV7-6	-	TRBJ2-7	TGTGCCAGCAGCCCGCTGGGGTCACCCTACGAGCAGTACTTC	CASSPLGSPYEQYF
few	TRBV7-6	-	TRBJ1-1	TGTGCCAGCAGCTTAATGCCGGATTATAACACTGAAGCTTTCTTT	CASSLMPDYNTEAFF
few	TRBV7-2	TRBD2	TRBJ2-1	TGTGCCAGCAGCTTAGAGTTAAGGACTAGCGGTGAGCAGTTCTTC	CASSLELRTSGEQFF
-	TRBV4-1	-	TRBJ1-1	TGCGCCAGCAGCCAAGAAAGAGGGAGGACTGAAGCTTTCTTT	CASSQERGRTEAFF
many	TRBV7-2	-	TRBJ2-3	TGTGCCAGCAGCCAAAATCTCTACGGAAATACGCAGTATTTT	CASSQNLYGNTQYF
-	TRBV6-6	TRBD1	TRBJ2-7	TGTGCCAGTTCCGGGACAGGGGGCTCCTACGAGCAGTACTTC	CASSGTGGSYEQYF
few	TRBV14	-	TRBJ1-2	TGTGCCAGCAGCCAAGGAAGAGGGGCCTACTATGGCTACACCTTC	CASSQGRGAYYGYTF
once	TRBV7-9	TRBD1	TRBJ2-7	TGTGCCAGCAGCTGGGGACAGGGGGTAGTGTACGAGCAGTACTTC	CASSWGQGVVYEQYF
-	TRBV4-2	-	TRBJ1-5	TGTGCCAGCAGCCAAGAATGGCAGCCTTCAATGTGGCCCCAGCATTTT	CASSQEWQPSMWPQHF
-	TRBV7-6	TRBD1	TRBJ1-5	TGTGCCAGCAGCTTAGCGCTGACAGGGGGTACTCTTCAGCCCCAGCATTTT	CASSLALTGGTLQPQHF
once	TRBV6-6	-	TRBJ2-3	TGTGCCAGCGGGAATTTGAGAGATACGCAGTATTTT	CASGNLRDTQYF